This T cell receptor beta chain was found in a study of Graves' ophthalmopathy and Graves' hyperthyroidism. This clonotype was seen many times. The TCR beta CDR3 regions underwent amplification from RNA transcripts. RT-PCR with HTBI primers came first, then second-round multiplex PCR. In TCRdb, the multiplex PCR reads were re-called with MiXCR into one record per CDR3 protein. The data contain about 500,000 distinct CDR3 sequences, 13% to 15% of them singletons. This sequence originates from a woman aged 25-40 years with Graves' ophthalmopathy. Material for sequencing was blood.

The CDR3 spells CASSPGGSGRHYGYTF. The CDR3 region has the DNA TGTGCCAGCAGCCCTGGGGGTTCAGGGAGGCACTATGGCTACACCTTC. The chain is built from TRBV11-2 and TRBJ1-2, with a tentative D call TRBD1 (5 bases). Germline CDR1 is SGHAT and CDR2 is FQNNGV. Trimming left V 5 bases short and J 3 bases short, with 19 bases between. This CDR3 comprises 16 residues.